This T cell receptor (beta chain) appears in the sequencing data of a study of CD8 T cells in ankylosing spondylitis. Trimming cost V 0 bases and J 9 bases, with 15 bases left between them. Germline lookup yields CDR1 DFQATT and CDR2 SNEGSKA (reference sequence). There are 14 residues in the CDR3. In TCRdb, the 5' RACE reads were re-called with MiXCR into one record per CDR3 protein. The profile shows about 210,000 distinct CDR3 sequences, 6% to 8.5% of them singletons. This clonotype has ten or more counts. Its antigen is currently unknown. Study-wide findings and caveats: Clones tied to disease were said to be significantly enriched in matched ankylosing spondylitis synovial fluid. Ankylosing spondylitis blood appeared to be characterized by a TCR beta motif of several highly homologous variants.

The J gene is TRBJ2-1, the V gene TRBV20-1; TRBD1 might be the D (6 bases). Source material: blood, either unsorted or a sorted T cell fraction (not recorded which). This clonotype was obtained from a male donor with ankylosing spondylitis. The CDR3 bases are TGCAGTGCTAGAGACCCAGGGGAAGGACGTGAGCAGTTCTTC. This codes for CSARDPGEGREQFF.